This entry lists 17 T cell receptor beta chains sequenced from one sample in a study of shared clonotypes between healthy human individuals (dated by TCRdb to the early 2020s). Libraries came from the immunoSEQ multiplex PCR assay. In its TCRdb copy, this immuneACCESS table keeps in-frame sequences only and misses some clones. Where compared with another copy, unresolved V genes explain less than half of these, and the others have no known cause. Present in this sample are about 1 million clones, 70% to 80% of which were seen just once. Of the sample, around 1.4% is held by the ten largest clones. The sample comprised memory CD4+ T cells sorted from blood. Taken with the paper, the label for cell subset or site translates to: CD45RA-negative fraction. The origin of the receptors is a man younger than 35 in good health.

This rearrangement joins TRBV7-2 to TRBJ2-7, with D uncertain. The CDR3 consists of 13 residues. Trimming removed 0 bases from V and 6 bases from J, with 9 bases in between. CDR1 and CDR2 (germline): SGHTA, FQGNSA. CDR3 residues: CASSLAWAAEQYF. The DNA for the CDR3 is TGTGCCAGCAGCTTAGCCTGGGCTGCCGAGCAGTACTTC.

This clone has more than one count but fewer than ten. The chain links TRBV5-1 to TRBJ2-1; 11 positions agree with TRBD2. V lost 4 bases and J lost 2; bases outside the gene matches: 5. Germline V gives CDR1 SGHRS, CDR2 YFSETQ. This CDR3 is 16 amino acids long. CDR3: CASSRIAGGPYNEQFF. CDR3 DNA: TGCGCCAGCAGCAGAATAGCGGGGGGGCCCTACAATGAGCAGTTCTTC.

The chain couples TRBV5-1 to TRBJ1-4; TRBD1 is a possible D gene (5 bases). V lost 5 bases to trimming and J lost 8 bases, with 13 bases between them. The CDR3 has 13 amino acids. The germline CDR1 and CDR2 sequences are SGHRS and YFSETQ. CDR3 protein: CASSPGTGEKLFF. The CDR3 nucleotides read TGCGCCAGCAGTCCAGGGACTGGGGAAAAACTGTTTTTT. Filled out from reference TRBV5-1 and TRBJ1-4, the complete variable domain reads KAGVTQTPRYLIKTRGQQVTLSCSPISGHRSVSWYQQTPGQGLQFLFEYFSETQRNKGNFPGRFSGRQFSNSRSEMNVSTLELGDSALYLCASSPGTGEKLFFGSGTQLSVL.

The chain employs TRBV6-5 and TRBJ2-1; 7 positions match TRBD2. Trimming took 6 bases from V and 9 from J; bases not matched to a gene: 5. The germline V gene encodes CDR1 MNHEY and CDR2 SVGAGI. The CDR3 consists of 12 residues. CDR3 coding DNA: TGTGCCAGCAGAATCTCGGGGGGTGAGCAGTTCTTC. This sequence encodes CASRISGGEQFF.

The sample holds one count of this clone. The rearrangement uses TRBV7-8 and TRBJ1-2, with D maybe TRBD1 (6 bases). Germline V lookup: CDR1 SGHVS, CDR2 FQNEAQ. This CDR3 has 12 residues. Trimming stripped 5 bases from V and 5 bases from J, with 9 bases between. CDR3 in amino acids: CASSPGQYGYTF. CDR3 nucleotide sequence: TGTGCCAGCAGCCCAGGACAGTATGGCTACACCTTC.

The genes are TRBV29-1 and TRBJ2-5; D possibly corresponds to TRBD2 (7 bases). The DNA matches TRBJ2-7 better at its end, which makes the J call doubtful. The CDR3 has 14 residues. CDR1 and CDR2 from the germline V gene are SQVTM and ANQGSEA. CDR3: CSVTLGGRAYEQYF. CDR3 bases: TGCAGCGTTACCTTGGGGGGGCGGGCCTACGAGCAGTACTTC.

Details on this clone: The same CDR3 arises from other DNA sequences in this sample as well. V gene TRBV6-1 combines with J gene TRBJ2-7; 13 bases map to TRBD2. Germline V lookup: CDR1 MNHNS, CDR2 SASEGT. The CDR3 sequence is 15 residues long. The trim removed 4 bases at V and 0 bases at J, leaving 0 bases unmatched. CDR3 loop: CASSGTSGSSYEQYF. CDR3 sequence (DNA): TGTGCCAGCAGTGGGACTAGCGGGAGCTCCTACGAGCAGTACTTC.

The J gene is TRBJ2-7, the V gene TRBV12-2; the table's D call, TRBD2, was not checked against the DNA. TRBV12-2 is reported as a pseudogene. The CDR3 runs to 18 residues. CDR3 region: CASRPGGGSGRGRGEQYF. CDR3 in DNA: TGTGCAAGTCGCCCAGGGGGTGGAAGCGGGAGAGGACGAGGCGAGCAGTACTTC.

The CDR3 coding sequence is TGTGCCAGCACCTGGGACGGAGTCTCTGGGGCCAACGTCCTGACTTTC. Translation gives CASTWDGVSGANVLTF. The rearrangement joins TRBV6-6 to TRBJ2-6, with D perhaps matching TRBD1 or TRBD2 (5 bases each). Looked up from germline, CDR1 is MNHNY and CDR2 is SVGAGI (reference sequence). CDR3 size: 16 residues. The V end was cut by 7 bases, the J end by 0 bases, with 13 bases between.

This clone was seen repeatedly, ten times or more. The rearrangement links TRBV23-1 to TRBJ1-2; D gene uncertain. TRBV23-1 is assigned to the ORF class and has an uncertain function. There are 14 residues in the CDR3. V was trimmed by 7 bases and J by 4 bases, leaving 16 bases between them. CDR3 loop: CASTTGHEGYGYTF. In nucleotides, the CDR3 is TGCGCCAGCACCACCGGGCACGAGGGCTATGGCTACACCTTC.

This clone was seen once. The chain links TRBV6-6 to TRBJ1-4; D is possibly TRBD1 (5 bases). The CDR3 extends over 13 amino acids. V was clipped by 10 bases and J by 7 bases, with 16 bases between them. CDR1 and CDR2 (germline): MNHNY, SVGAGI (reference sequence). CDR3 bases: TGTGCCACTGCGGGGGATCTTGGTGAAAAACTGTTTTTT. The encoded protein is CATAGDLGEKLFF.

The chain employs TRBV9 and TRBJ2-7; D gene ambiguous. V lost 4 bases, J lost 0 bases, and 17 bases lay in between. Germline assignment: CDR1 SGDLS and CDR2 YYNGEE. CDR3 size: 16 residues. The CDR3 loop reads CASSPQAHASSYEQYF. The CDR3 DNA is TGTGCCAGCAGCCCCCAAGCCCACGCGAGCTCCTACGAGCAGTACTTC.

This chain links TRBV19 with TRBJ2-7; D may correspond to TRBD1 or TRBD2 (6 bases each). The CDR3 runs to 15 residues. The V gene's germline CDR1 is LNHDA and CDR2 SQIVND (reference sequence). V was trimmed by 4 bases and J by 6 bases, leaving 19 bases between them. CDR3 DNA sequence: TGTGCCAGTAGTACGACCAGGGGAGGTCTCGGCGAGCAGTACTTC. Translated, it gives CASSTTRGGLGEQYF.

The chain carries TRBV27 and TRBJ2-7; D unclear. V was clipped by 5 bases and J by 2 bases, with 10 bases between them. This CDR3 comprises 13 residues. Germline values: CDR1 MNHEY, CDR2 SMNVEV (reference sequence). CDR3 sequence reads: CASSNRPAYEQYF. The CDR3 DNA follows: TGTGCCAGCAGTAATCGCCCCGCCTACGAGCAGTACTTC.

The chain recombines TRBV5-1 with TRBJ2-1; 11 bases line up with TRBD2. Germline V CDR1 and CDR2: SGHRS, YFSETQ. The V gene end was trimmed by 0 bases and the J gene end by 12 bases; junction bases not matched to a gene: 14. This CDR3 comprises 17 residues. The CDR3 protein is CASSLGILAGVGSGQFF. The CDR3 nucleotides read TGCGCCAGCAGCTTGGGGATACTAGCGGGAGTAGGAAGCGGGCAGTTCTTC.

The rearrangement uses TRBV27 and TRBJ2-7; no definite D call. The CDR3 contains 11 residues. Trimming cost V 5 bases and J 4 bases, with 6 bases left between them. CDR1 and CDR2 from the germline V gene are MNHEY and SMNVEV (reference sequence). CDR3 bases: TGTGCCAGCAGTAACCATTACGAGCAGTACTTC. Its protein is CASSNHYEQYF.

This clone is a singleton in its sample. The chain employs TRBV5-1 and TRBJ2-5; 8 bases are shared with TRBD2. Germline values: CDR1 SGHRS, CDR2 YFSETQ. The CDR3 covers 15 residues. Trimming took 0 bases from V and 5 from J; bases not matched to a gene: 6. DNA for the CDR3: TGCGCCAGCAGCTTGGGAGGCGGGGGGTATGAGACCCAGTACTTC. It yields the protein CASSLGGGGYETQYF. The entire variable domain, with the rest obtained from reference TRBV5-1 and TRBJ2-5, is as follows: KAGVTQTPRYLIKTRGQQVTLSCSPISGHRSVSWYQQTPGQGLQFLFEYFSETQRNKGNFPGRFSGRQFSNSRSEMNVSTLELGDSALYLCASSLGGGGYETQYFGPGTRLLVL.